This is a list of T cell receptor beta chains from one sample in a study of OX40 agonist ivuxolimab in advanced cancers. The repertoire was sequenced with immunoSEQ multiplex PCR; TCRdb's copy has only in-frame clones and lacks some. The sample includes around 150,000 clones, over 75% of them seen just once. Sample: CD4+ or CD8+ T cells sorted from blood, taken in a trial of the OX40 agonist ivuxolimab. All receptors derive from an adult with an advanced solid tumor such as melanoma, head and neck, liver or kidney cancer. Each CDR3 is given with its conserved first and last residue. The order of the fields is J gene, D gene, clone size, V gene, CDR3 protein, CDR3 DNA. A D gene is named only where the DNA matches it firmly. Expanded clones are given a class, and other clones once, few, many or no size at all.

TRBJ2-7 | TRBD2 | NA | TRBV4-2 | CASSQDRGDEQYF | TGTGCCAGCAGCCAAGATCGGGGGGACGAGCAGTACTTC
TRBJ2-7 | NA | NA | TRBV6-6 | CAIRGGLEFDEQYF | TGTGCCATCAGAGGAGGGCTTGAATTCGACGAGCAGTACTTC
TRBJ1-5 | NA | once | TRBV15 | CATSMRLRDESNQPQHF | TGTGCCACCAGCATGCGTCTCCGGGATGAAAGCAATCAGCCCCAGCATTTT
TRBJ2-2 | NA | NA | TRBV5-6 | CASSLETARSGELFF | TGTGCCAGCAGCTTGGAAACTGCCAGATCCGGGGAGCTGTTTTTT
TRBJ1-1 | NA | NA | TRBV4-3 | CASSHQITGLNTEAFF | TGCGCCAGCAGCCACCAAATTACGGGTTTGAACACTGAAGCTTTCTTT
TRBJ1-5 | NA | NA | TRBV28 | CASSFTSYNQPQHF | TGTGCCAGCAGTTTCACAAGTTACAATCAGCCCCAGCATTTT
TRBJ2-3 | NA | once | TRBV6-1 | CASSEGVVWSTDTQYF | TGTGCCAGCAGTGAAGGGGTGGTCTGGAGCACAGATACGCAGTATTTT
TRBJ1-2 | TRBD1 | NA | TRBV30 | CAWSVGQGAYGYTF | TGTGCCTGGAGTGTTGGGCAGGGGGCGTATGGCTACACCTTC
TRBJ1-1 | NA | NA | TRBV6-6 | CASSYWRAPNTEAFF | TGTGCCAGCAGTTACTGGAGAGCCCCGAACACTGAAGCTTTCTTT
TRBJ2-6 | NA | NA | TRBV4-2 | CASSQRQGYGANVLTF | TGTGCCAGCAGCCAGCGTCAGGGATATGGGGCCAACGTCCTGACTTTC
TRBJ1-2 | TRBD1 | once | TRBV19 | CASSIRTGGSGYTF | TGTGCCAGTAGTATTCGGACAGGGGGCAGTGGCTACACCTTC
TRBJ2-7 | TRBD2 | NA | TRBV7-2 | CASSLDRLAGASEQYF | TGTGCCAGCAGCTTGGATAGACTAGCGGGGGCTTCGGAGCAGTACTTC
TRBJ2-3 | NA | NA | TRBV9 | CASSAQLATDTQYF | TGTGCCAGCAGCGCCCAACTAGCCACAGATACGCAGTATTTT
TRBJ1-5 | TRBD1 | NA | TRBV6-6 | CASRTGDLPQHF | TGTGCCAGTAGGACAGGGGATCTGCCCCAGCATTTT
TRBJ2-7 | TRBD1 | few | TRBV7-2 | CASSLASGGNFYSLSYEQYF | TGTGCCAGCAGCTTAGCTTCAGGGGGCAACTTCTACTCCCTAAGCTACGAGCAGTACTTC
TRBJ1-1 | NA | NA | TRBV18 | CASATVVNTEAFF | TGTGCCAGTGCTACGGTTGTGAACACTGAAGCTTTCTTT
TRBJ2-7 | TRBD2 | NA | TRBV5-6 | CASSLLTSGMYEQYF | TGTGCCAGCAGCTTGTTGACTAGCGGGATGTACGAGCAGTACTTC
TRBJ2-5 | NA | NA | TRBV27 | CASSADTQETQYF | TGTGCCAGCAGTGCGGACACGCAAGAGACCCAGTACTTC
TRBJ2-7 | TRBD1 | few | TRBV2 | CASRKVDRGGEQYF | TGTGCCAGCAGGAAAGTGGACAGGGGAGGCGAGCAGTACTTC
TRBJ2-7 | TRBD2 | NA | TRBV6-5 | CASSPSSSPGGEQYF | TGTGCCAGCAGTCCGAGTAGCAGTCCGGGGGGGGAGCAGTACTTC
TRBJ2-3 | NA | NA | TRBV7-3 | CASSLTIFADTQYF | TGTGCCAGCAGCTTAACGATTTTCGCAGATACGCAGTATTTT
TRBJ1-3 | NA | NA | TRBV25-1 | CASSEAGSRNTIYF | TGTGCCAGCAGTGAAGCAGGATCACGAAACACCATATATTTT
TRBJ1-1 | NA | NA | TRBV6-5 | CASSFHQGMNTEAFF | TGTGCCAGCAGTTTTCACCAGGGAATGAACACTGAAGCTTTCTTT
TRBJ2-7 | NA | NA | TRBV27 | CASSTGSPYEQYF | TGTGCCAGCAGCACAGGGTCCCCCTACGAGCAGTACTTC
TRBJ2-7 | NA | NA | TRBV5-4 | CASSLERRVYEQYF | TGTGCCAGCAGCTTGGAACGTAGAGTCTACGAGCAGTACTTC
TRBJ2-1 | TRBD2 | once | TRBV29-1 | CSVNTGTSGNKNEQFF | TGCAGCGTGAACACCGGGACTAGCGGGAACAAGAATGAGCAGTTCTTC
TRBJ2-3 | NA | NA | TRBV28 | CASSLSGDTQYF | TGTGCCAGCAGTTTATCCGGAGATACGCAGTATTTT
TRBJ1-2 | TRBD1 | NA | TRBV9 | CASSGSRDRTYGYTF | TGTGCCAGCAGTGGGTCCCGGGACAGGACCTATGGCTACACCTTC
TRBJ2-2 | NA | NA | TRBV5-1 | CASSKDRNTGELFF | TGCGCCAGCAGCAAGGACAGGAACACCGGGGAGCTGTTTTTT
TRBJ2-7 | NA | NA | TRBV19 | CASTPGSGPTYEQYF | TGTGCCAGTACCCCGGGAAGCGGGCCCACCTACGAGCAGTACTTC
TRBJ1-5 | TRBD1 | NA | TRBV7-2 | CASSFRGQGGSQPQHF | TGTGCCAGCAGCTTCCGCGGACAGGGAGGGAGTCAGCCCCAGCATTTT
TRBJ1-5 | NA | NA | TRBV27 | CASRGLQGQPQHF | TGTGCCAGCAGGGGATTACAGGGTCAGCCCCAGCATTTT
TRBJ2-5 | NA | NA | TRBV18 | CASSRTGETQYF | TGTGCCAGCTCCCGGACTGGGGAGACCCAGTACTTC
TRBJ2-5 | TRBD2 | NA | TRBV4-2 | CASSQPFQGGKETQYF | TGTGCCAGCAGCCAACCCTTCCAGGGAGGGAAAGAGACCCAGTACTTC
TRBJ2-1 | TRBD2 | NA | TRBV5-3 | CARSLGLAGINEQFF | TGTGCCAGAAGCTTGGGGCTAGCGGGAATAAATGAGCAGTTCTTC
TRBJ2-5 | TRBD2 | NA | TRBV7-2 | CASSLGPGGAETQYF | TGTGCCAGCAGCTTAGGCCCGGGAGGGGCAGAGACCCAGTACTTC
TRBJ1-2 | NA | NA | TRBV7-3 | CASSPQGGGTTTYGYTF | TGTGCCAGCAGCCCCCAGGGCGGGGGCACTACTACCTATGGCTACACCTTC
TRBJ2-7 | NA | once | TRBV6-1 | CASSVPGDGEQYF | TGTGCCAGCAGTGTACCGGGCGACGGCGAGCAGTACTTC
TRBJ1-1 | TRBD1 | NA | TRBV29-1 | CSVEAPDRGYTEAFF | TGCAGCGTTGAAGCCCCCGACAGGGGATACACTGAAGCTTTCTTT
TRBJ2-7 | NA | NA | TRBV7-9 | CASSLSRFYEQYF | TGTGCCAGCAGCCTGTCTAGATTCTACGAGCAGTACTTC
TRBJ2-3 | NA | NA | TRBV6-1 | CASSEGRINTDTQYF | TGTGCCAGCAGTGAAGGGCGGATCAACACAGATACGCAGTATTTT
TRBJ1-1 | NA | NA | TRBV28 | CASRPTGALNTEAFF | TGTGCCAGCAGACCTACCGGGGCCCTGAACACTGAAGCTTTCTTT
TRBJ1-2 | NA | NA | TRBV5-5 | CASSFLNTANYGYTF | TGTGCCAGCAGCTTCCTTAACACCGCTAACTATGGCTACACCTTC
TRBJ2-3 | TRBD2 | NA | TRBV14 | CASSHDGRIWRTDTQYF | TGTGCCAGCAGCCATGACGGGAGGATTTGGCGGACAGATACGCAGTATTTT
TRBJ2-3 | NA | NA | TRBV9 | CASSVGDTQYF | TGTGCCAGCAGCGTAGGTGATACGCAGTATTTT
TRBJ2-3 | TRBD1 | NA | TRBV7-8 | CASSPRGPDTQYF | TGTGCCAGCAGCCCCAGGGGGCCAGATACGCAGTATTTT
TRBJ2-1 | NA | NA | TRBV19 | CASSIVGGVYNEQFF | TGTGCCAGTAGTATAGTTGGGGGAGTCTACAATGAGCAGTTCTTC
TRBJ2-1 | TRBD2 | NA | TRBV4-3 | CASSQRTGDRLAGASEQFF | TGCGCCAGCAGCCAAAGGACAGGAGATAGACTAGCGGGAGCTAGTGAGCAGTTCTTC
TRBJ2-7 | TRBD2 | NA | TRBV5-4 | CASSLGTTFSYEQYF | TGTGCCAGCAGCCTCGGGACTACATTCTCCTACGAGCAGTACTTC
TRBJ1-3 | NA | NA | TRBV11-3 | CASSLRLLGNTIYF | TGTGCCAGCAGCTTGAGGCTTTTGGGAAACACCATATATTTT
TRBJ2-1 | TRBD2 | NA | TRBV2 | CASSDPSGSSYNEQFF | TGTGCCAGCAGTGACCCTAGCGGAAGCTCCTACAATGAGCAGTTCTTC
TRBJ1-2 | NA | NA | TRBV28 | CASSLYEGGAPNYGYTF | TGTGCCAGCAGTTTATATGAGGGGGGAGCCCCTAACTATGGCTACACCTTC